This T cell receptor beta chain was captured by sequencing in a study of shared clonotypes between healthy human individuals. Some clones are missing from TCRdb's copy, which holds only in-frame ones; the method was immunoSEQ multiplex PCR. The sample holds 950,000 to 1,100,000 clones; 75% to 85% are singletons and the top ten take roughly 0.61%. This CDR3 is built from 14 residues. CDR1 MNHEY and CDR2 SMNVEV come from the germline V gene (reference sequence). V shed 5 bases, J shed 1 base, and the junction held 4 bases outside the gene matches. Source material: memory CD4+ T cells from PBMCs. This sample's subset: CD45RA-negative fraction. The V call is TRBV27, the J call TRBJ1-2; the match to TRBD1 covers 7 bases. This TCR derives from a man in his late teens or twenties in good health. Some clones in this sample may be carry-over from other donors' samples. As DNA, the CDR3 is TGTGCCAGCAGTCGGACAGGAGATAACTATGGCTACACCTTC. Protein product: CASSRTGDNYGYTF.